This T cell receptor (beta chain) was captured by sequencing in a study of CD8 T cells in ankylosing spondylitis. Overall study results and limits: Both synovial fluid and blood in reactive arthritis had previously been reported to carry some motif variants. A motif in TCR beta, a set of eight highly homologous variants, appeared characteristic of ankylosing spondylitis blood. From matched ankylosing spondylitis synovial fluid, disease-linked clones were reportedly recovered at significantly enriched levels. A CD8+ phenotype characterized the disease-linked clones, which were relatively rare in peripheral blood.

Looked up from germline, CDR1 is DFQATT and CDR2 is SNEGSKA (reference sequence). J lost 2 bases, V lost 1 base, and 5 bases had no gene match. The CDR3 runs 15 residues. Concerning this clonotype itself: Its target is not known.

TCRdb independently ran MiXCR on the 5' RACE reads; one entry per CDR3 protein. The repertoire holds roughly 370,000 distinct CDR3 sequences, with more than 20% as singletons. The TCR was taken from a male donor with ankylosing spondylitis. J is TRBJ2-1 and V is TRBV20-1, with TRBD2 matching over 7 bases. Sequenced: blood, either unsorted or a sorted T cell fraction (not recorded which). This CDR3 reads CSARGAGSAYNEQFF. Written as DNA, the CDR3 is TGCAGTGCTAGAGGAGCGGGAAGCGCCTACAATGAGCAGTTCTTC.